This TCR beta chain was identified during a study of OX40 agonist ivuxolimab in advanced cancers. TCRdb's copy holds only in-frame clones and misses some; the assay was immunoSEQ multiplex PCR. The profile shows 9,500 to 15,000 clones, about 83% of them singletons. Sample: CD4+ or CD8+ T cells sorted from blood, taken in a trial of the OX40 agonist ivuxolimab. The sequence was obtained from an adult with an advanced solid tumor such as melanoma, head and neck, liver or kidney cancer.

The CDR3 is CASRAGGHTEAFF. CDR3 sequence (DNA): TGTGCCAGCAGGGCTGGGGGTCACACTGAAGCTTTCTTT. The chain couples TRBV5-6 to TRBJ1-1; D is possibly TRBD1 (5 bases). V was shortened by 5 bases and J by 3 bases, with 11 bases between the two germline ends. The CDR3 is 13 amino acids. Germline V gene lookup returns CDR1 SGHDT and CDR2 YYEEEE.